A single sample gave rise to the 28 T cell receptor beta chains below, sequenced in a study of T-cell reconstitution after alpha-beta-depleted transplantation in children. Unique molecular identifiers were incorporated into the prepared TCRbeta library. TCRdb reprocessed the PCR reads via MiXCR and lists one record per CDR3 protein. Of roughly 100,000 distinct CDR3 sequences listed, about 8% are singletons. The sample consisted of PBMCs, taken before TCRalphabeta/CD19-depleted stem cell transplant. The receptors shown here come from a boy aged 2-15 years with acute lymphoblastic leukemia, due to receive a stem cell transplant.

The J gene is TRBJ2-3, the V gene TRBV6-2 or TRBV6-3; 8 nucleotides line up with TRBD2. Unmatched junction bases numbered 7, after V lost 0 bases and J lost 8 bases. The CDR3 sequence is 15 residues long. Germline V gene data show CDR1 as MNHEY and CDR2 as SVGEGT. CDR3 nucleotide sequence: TGTGCCAGCAGTTACTCCGGACAGCGGGGGTTTACGCAGTATTTT. Translated, it gives CASSYSGQRGFTQYF.

The V call is TRBV5-1, the J call TRBJ1-3, with D uncertain. The germline V and J ends were trimmed by 1 base and 0 bases, with 11 bases remaining between them. This CDR3 spans 16 amino acids. Germline V gives CDR1 SGHRS, CDR2 YFSETQ. The CDR3 DNA reads TGCGCCAGCAGCTTGTCCCCCCCGGGCTCTGGAAACACCATATATTTT. Encoded protein: CASSLSPPGSGNTIYF.

At least ten counts were recorded for this clonotype. The V and J genes are TRBV7-2 and TRBJ1-4; D remains unclear. The V end was cut by 1 base, the J end by 7 bases, with 7 bases between. Germline lookup yields CDR1 SGHTA and CDR2 FQGNSA. There are 13 residues in the CDR3. CDR3 nucleotide sequence: TGTGCCAGCAGCTTAGGCCCGGCTGAAAAACTGTTTTTT. It translates to CASSLGPAEKLFF. The whole variable domain, remainder taken from reference TRBV7-2 and TRBJ1-4, is GAGVSQSPSNKVTEKGKDVELRCDPISGHTALYWYRQSLGQGLEFLIYFQGNSAPDKSGLPSDRFSAERTGGSVSTLTIQRTQQEDSAVYLCASSLGPAEKLFFGSGTQLSVL.

This clonotype was counted many times. The CDR3 nucleotides are TGCAGTGCTAGGTCGAGGACAGCGTACGAGCAGTACTTC. This translates into CSARSRTAYEQYF. V usage is TRBV20-1 and J usage is TRBJ2-7; D might be TRBD1 (6 bases). Germline lookup yields CDR1 DFQATT and CDR2 SNEGSKA (reference sequence). The CDR3 sequence is 13 residues long. Trimming took 3 bases from V and 4 from J, leaving 13 bases between them.

Many counts were recorded for this clonotype. This chain connects TRBV12-3 or TRBV12-4 to TRBJ2-2; 7 nucleotides match TRBD1. V was pared by 5 bases and J by 4 bases, with 7 bases of the junction left unmatched. CDR3 length: 15 residues. CDR3: CASSATGPPTGELFF. In DNA, the CDR3 is TGTGCCAGCAGTGCGACAGGGCCGCCCACCGGGGAGCTGTTTTTT.

The sample holds a few counts of this clonotype. V gene TRBV6-2 or TRBV6-3 combines with J gene TRBJ2-3, with a possible D match to TRBD2 (7 bases). V was pared by 6 bases and J by 4 bases, with 14 bases between. The CDR3 covers 14 residues. Germline assignment: CDR1 MNHEY and CDR2 SVGEGT. The CDR3 DNA sequence: TGTGCCAGCAGAGTGAGGGGGGGCGCAGATACGCAGTATTTT. As protein: CASRVRGGADTQYF.

This clonotype was observed many times. V gene TRBV10-3 combines with J gene TRBJ2-2; 9 bases align to TRBD1. The CDR3 contains 16 residues. Germline trimming cut 2 bases from V and 6 bases from J; bases unmatched to any gene: 7. Germline V lookup: CDR1 ENHRY, CDR2 SYGVKD. CDR3 nucleotides: TGTGCCATCAGTGAGAAGACAGGGGGTCGCGCCGGGGAGCTGTTTTTT. It codes for CAISEKTGGRAGELFF.

This clonotype was found many times. The CDR3 spells CSARVLGTSSYEQYF. The CDR3 nucleotides are TGCAGTGCTAGAGTCCTCGGGACCTCCTCCTACGAGCAGTACTTC. The V and J genes are TRBV20-1 and TRBJ2-7, with D possibly called TRBD1 or TRBD2 (5 bases each). Per the germline V gene, CDR1 is DFQATT and CDR2 is SNEGSKA (reference sequence). Trimming removed 1 base at V and 0 bases at J, with 13 bases between. CDR3 length: 15 residues.

The sample holds a few counts of this clonotype. The chain links TRBV7-2 to TRBJ1-1; D unresolved. Per germline, CDR1 SGHTA and CDR2 FQGNSA. The CDR3 is made up of 15 amino acids. V was pared by 1 base and J by 11 bases, with 20 bases between. CDR3 nucleotide sequence: TGTGCCAGCAGCTTAGATCCGGGTCTGGGCCCGTTCGCTTTCTTT. This sequence encodes CASSLDPGLGPFAFF.

CDR3 DNA sequence: TGTGCCAGCAGCTTCTGGGGGGCCGGGGGCAATGAGCAGTTCTTC. It yields the protein CASSFWGAGGNEQFF. V is TRBV5-6 and J is TRBJ2-1; D assignment may be TRBD1 or TRBD2 (6 bases each). Germline CDR1 is SGHDT and CDR2 is YYEEEE. The length of the CDR3 is 15 residues. V lost 2 bases and J 6 bases, leaving 15 bases between the germline ends. The full variable domain, rest sourced from reference TRBV5-6 and TRBJ2-1, is DAGVTQSPTHLIKTRGQQVTLRCSPKSGHDTVSWYQQALGQGPQFIFQYYEEEERQRGNFPDRFSGHQFPNYSSELNVNALLLGDSALYLCASSFWGAGGNEQFFGPGTRLTVL.

In this sample, this clonotype turned up a few times. The rearrangement links TRBV18 to TRBJ2-7, with unresolved D. From germline, CDR1 is KGHSH and CDR2 LQKENI. This CDR3 is built from 15 residues. Trimming pared 2 bases from V and 2 bases from J, leaving 13 bases between. DNA for the CDR3: TGTGCCAGCTCACCAGTAGATCTACGGACCTACGAGCAGTACTTC. Protein: CASSPVDLRTYEQYF.

This clonotype was observed a few times. The rearrangement joins TRBV7-9 to TRBJ2-3, with 8 positions matching TRBD1. CDR3 length: 13 amino acids. Trimming cost V 5 bases and J 5 bases; bases outside gene matches: 3. Germline CDR1 and CDR2: SEHNR and FQNEAQ (reference sequence). The CDR3 reads CASSRDRRDTQYF. The CDR3 nucleotides read TGTGCCAGCAGCCGGGACAGGCGAGATACGCAGTATTTT.

As to this clonotype: A read error is possible here, since a much larger clone lies one base away. The chain carries TRBV5-1 and TRBJ2-2; 7 nucleotides align to TRBD1. The CDR3 loop spans 14 amino acids. The germline V gene has CDR1 SGHRS and CDR2 YFSETQ. The CDR3 sequence is CDSGRDRNTGELFF. The CDR3 DNA sequence: TGCGACAGCGGAAGGGACAGAAACACCGGGGAGCTGTTTTTT.

This clonotype was found many times. The rearrangement links TRBV28 to TRBJ2-7; TRBD2 aligns across 13 bases. Germline assignment: CDR1 MDHEN and CDR2 SYDVKM. V trimming: 6 bases; J trimming: 3 bases; junction bases outside the gene matches: 8. The CDR3 runs 16 residues. The CDR3 sequence is CASSEMRTSGSYEQYF. The CDR3 DNA reads as TGTGCCAGCAGCGAAATGCGGACTAGCGGGAGCTACGAGCAGTACTTC. Full variable domain (rest looked up from reference TRBV28 and TRBJ2-7): DVKVTQSSRYLVKRTGEKVFLECVQDMDHENMFWYRQDPGLGLRLIYFSYDVKMKEKGDIPEGYSVSREKKERFSLILESASTNQTSMYLCASSEMRTSGSYEQYFGPGTRLTVT.

Worth noting for this clonotype: This may be a read error: a much more frequent sequence differs by one nucleotide. The CDR3 carries no conserved terminal phenylalanine or tryptophan, so it likely arises from a read error. V and J are TRBV5-1 and TRBJ2-5; the D gene is possibly TRBD2 (5 bases). The germline V gene encodes CDR1 SGHRS and CDR2 YFSETQ. The CDR3 is 14 amino acids. Trimming removed 0 bases at V and 2 bases at J, with 8 bases between. The CDR3 region has the DNA TGCGCCAGCAGCTTGGCGCTAGCTCAAGAGACCCAGTACTCC. Translated: CASSLALAQETQYS.

This clonotype was observed many times. V gene TRBV29-1 combines with J gene TRBJ2-3; TRBD2 agrees at 8 bases. The germline V gene encodes CDR1 SQVTM and CDR2 ANQGSEA. CDR3 length: 14 residues. The V and J ends lost 7 bases and 0 bases, in that order; junction bases with no gene match: 6. The CDR3, as DNA: TGCAGCGCCGAACGGGGGGGCAGCACAGATACGCAGTATTTT. This gives the protein CSAERGGSTDTQYF.

The rearrangement uses TRBV12-3 or TRBV12-4 and TRBJ2-3; TRBD2 matches at 7 bases. CDR3 length: 16 residues. With V trimmed by 8 bases and J by 3 bases, 14 bases remained unmatched. The CDR3 spells CASQPTSGGWTDTQYF. The CDR3 region has the DNA TGTGCCAGCCAACCGACTTCCGGGGGGTGGACAGATACGCAGTATTTT.

This chain connects TRBV15 to TRBJ2-5; no clear D. Trimming pared 0 bases from V and 5 bases from J, leaving 10 bases between. Germline V gives CDR1 LNHNV, CDR2 YYDKDF (reference sequence). This CDR3 spans 14 amino acids. The chain's CDR3 is CATSRDAVRETQYF. The CDR3 nucleotides are TGTGCCACCAGCAGAGATGCGGTCCGGGAGACCCAGTACTTC.

This clonotype occurred many times. The gene calls are TRBV7-9 and TRBJ1-4; 8 bases map to TRBD1. V shed 4 bases and J 3 bases; nucleotides not matched to a gene: 1. This CDR3 is 14 amino acids long. The germline gives CDR1 SEHNR, CDR2 FQNEAQ (reference sequence). CDR3 sequence (DNA): TGTGCCAGCAGCTCACAGGGGGCTAATGAAAAACTGTTTTTT. Amino acid sequence: CASSSQGANEKLFF.

This clonotype was seen at least ten times. The gene calls are TRBV5-1 and TRBJ2-3; 11 bases agree with TRBD1. This CDR3 region has 15 residues. Germline assignment: CDR1 SGHRS and CDR2 YFSETQ. After removal of 3 bases from V and 0 bases from J, the junction contained 0 bases not matched to a gene. CDR3 in amino acids: CASSWDRGSTDTQYF. The CDR3 bases are TGCGCCAGCAGCTGGGACAGGGGGAGCACAGATACGCAGTATTTT.

This chain joins TRBV6-2 or TRBV6-3 and TRBJ2-6; D unclear. The V gene's germline CDR1 is MNHEY and CDR2 SVGEGT. This CDR3 is 17 amino acids long. Trimming pared 6 bases from V and 2 bases from J, leaving 17 bases between. The chain's CDR3 is CASSQSSFGAGANVLTF. The CDR3 DNA follows: TGTGCCAGCAGCCAGTCTTCTTTCGGAGCTGGGGCCAACGTCCTGACTTTC.

This clonotype has a count of ten or more. The chain recombines TRBV6-1 with TRBJ2-2, with TRBD2 matching over 8 bases. The CDR3 consists of 16 residues. V dropped 6 bases and J dropped 0; count of bases not matched to a gene: 6. Germline lookup yields CDR1 MNHNS and CDR2 SASEGT. CDR3 sequence: CASSARGGANTGELFF. The CDR3 DNA sequence: TGTGCCAGCAGCGCCCGGGGGGGAGCGAACACCGGGGAGCTGTTTTTT.

This clonotype has ten or more counts. This sequence joins TRBV27 and TRBJ1-1, with D possibly being TRBD1 (6 bases). The CDR3 runs to 15 residues. The ends were cut back, 6 bases at V and 3 bases at J, with 17 bases in the middle. Germline loops: CDR1 MNHEY, CDR2 SMNVEV (reference sequence). For the CDR3, the DNA is TGTGCCAGCAGCCCTATTGACAGGAGAGACACTGAAGCTTTCTTT. Its protein product is CASSPIDRRDTEAFF.

This clonotype showed up just a few times. This chain connects TRBV19 to TRBJ1-1, with TRBD1 identical over 11 bases. The CDR3 runs to 14 residues. With 6 bases clipped from V and 7 bases from J, the junction kept 7 bases outside the gene matches. Germline V gives CDR1 LNHDA, CDR2 SQIVND (reference sequence). The CDR3 DNA is TGTGCCAGTAGCCGAGGACAGGGGGCATATGAAGCTTTCTTT. This sequence encodes CASSRGQGAYEAFF.

There are many counts of this clonotype. The chain is built from TRBV6-4 and TRBJ2-1; 7 nucleotides line up with TRBD1. Germline trimming cut 4 bases from V and 0 bases from J; bases unmatched to any gene: 0. Per the germline V gene, CDR1 is MRHNA and CDR2 is SNTAGT. The CDR3 sequence is 14 residues long. The CDR3 spells CASSAGGSYNEQFF. As DNA, the CDR3 is TGTGCCAGCAGTGCAGGGGGCTCCTACAATGAGCAGTTCTTC.

Only a few counts were recorded for this clonotype. The rearrangement links TRBV10-3 to TRBJ2-7, with D perhaps matching TRBD2 (6 bases). V shed 4 bases and J shed 3 bases, with 7 bases lying between them. CDR3 size: 12 residues. Germline values: CDR1 ENHRY, CDR2 SYGVKD. The CDR3 loop is CAISATSYEQYF. The CDR3 DNA reads TGTGCCATCAGTGCGACTAGCTACGAGCAGTACTTC.

The chain recombines TRBV6-1 with TRBJ2-3; TRBD1 is a possible D gene (5 bases). CDR3 length: 16 residues. Germline V gene data show CDR1 as MNHNS and CDR2 as SASEGT. Trimming shortened V by 6 bases and J by 1 base, and 17 bases separated the two germline ends. The CDR3 DNA is TGTGCCAGCAGGATACATCAGGGTTGCGGCACAGATACGCAGTATTTT. Encoded protein: CASRIHQGCGTDTQYF.

A few counts support this clonotype. The genes are TRBV27 and TRBJ1-1, with D possibly being TRBD1 (5 bases). Germline loops: CDR1 MNHEY, CDR2 SMNVEV (reference sequence). Trimming left V 5 bases short and J 4 bases short, with 14 bases between. CDR3 size: 14 residues. CDR3: CASSLGGGGTEAFF. DNA for the CDR3: TGTGCCAGCAGTCTGGGGGGGGGAGGCACTGAAGCTTTCTTT.